Below, one TCR beta chain is given with its context. Trimming took 1 base from V and 2 from J, leaving 15 bases between them. CDR1 GTSNPN and CDR2 SVGIG come from the germline V gene (reference sequence). The CDR3 is 16 residues long. The sample comes from a study of T cell responses to AZD1222 COVID-19 vaccine. Here immunoSEQ multiplex PCR was the method, and the copy in TCRdb shows in-frame clones only, minus some. The sample has approximately 100,000 clones; approximately 87% are singletons. The V call is TRBV30, the J call TRBJ2-1; perhaps TRBD2 as D (6 bases). This TCR was sampled from an adult in good health. The material sequenced was peripheral blood, taken on day 0 of AZD1222 vaccination. CDR3 coding DNA: TGTGCCTGGAGTGGGGGACTGCGAGGCCCCTACAATGAGCAGTTCTTC. This encodes CAWSGGLRGPYNEQFF.